This T cell receptor (beta chain) appears in the sequencing data of a study of blood T cells in healthy people across ages (dated by TCRdb to 2015 to 2017). A note on the overall study: In model experiments, template switching captured about one uniquely barcoded TCR beta cDNA molecule for every two T cells. To avoid experimental bias, donors of different ages were distributed randomly across sequencing lanes. Age-related changes in TCR beta repertoire diversity were measured in the study by deep sequencing normalized with unique cDNA molecular identifiers. The study analyzed two additional independent replicas of 1 million unique cDNA reads from the same blood draw for two donors, one aged 18 to 30 and one aged 80 or older. The donors were split into four age groups: young (average 16 years), middle-aged (39), aged (roughly 65) and long-lived (about 82).

From the cysteine through the phenylalanine, the CDR3 covers 17 amino acids. Solely the CDR3 DNA is kept, with 51 bases framed from the first base. CDR1 and CDR2 (LGHNA, YNFKEQ) derive from the germline V gene. What the work shows at the level of the full study, not this receptor alone: Because donor CMV infection status was unknown, age-related changes in expanded clonotypes were potentially confounded. Conclusive comparison of naive and antigen-experienced compartments was prevented by the profiling of bulk unsorted PBMCs. As age increased, observed TCR beta diversity per million T cells dropped in a roughly linear way, and a significant reduction was already evident by age 40. Compared with the aged group, the long-lived group had more naive CD4+ T cells, fewer expanded clones and increased TCR diversity, suggesting age selection. Observed TCR beta diversity correlated strongly with the percentage of naive T cells measured by flow cytometry. Estimates of total diversity based on one million sequenced T cells were considered lower bounds and underestimates.

To note about this clonotype: It lacks a known antigen. An end of the junction differs from the germline gene, which may be a read error.

The 39 donors, aged about 6 to 100 years, were systemically healthy Caucasian individuals from Russia. Each donor gave around 9.5 milliliters of peripheral blood, collected into EDTA-treated Vacutainer tubes. PBMCs were isolated by Ficoll-Paque density-gradient centrifugation, with at least 7 million obtained per sample. Trizol reagent was used to extract total RNA from the PBMCs, yielding at least 5.5 micrograms per sample. Naive CD45RAhigh/CD27high T cell percentages were measured by flow cytometry on a PBMC aliquot from every donor. Libraries came from 5' RACE. Sequenced on an Illumina HiSeq 2500. The second PCR ran for about 6 to 12 cycles and used a J-beta primer mix along with a sample-barcoded 5' primer. A unique molecular identifier was introduced onto each TCR beta cDNA molecule by a template-switch 5' adaptor carrying 12 random nucleotides. Each sample yielded at least 2.5 million CDR3-containing paired-end reads. First-strand cDNA synthesis was performed from all RNA using the Mint cDNA synthesis kit, with priming by a TRBC-specific oligonucleotide. All cDNA was treated with uracil-DNA glycosylase and then went through a first 18-cycle PCR with the universal primers M1SS and BC2_uni_R. Per the source publication's procedure: Normalization of each sample was performed by random selection of 1 million high-quality reads, each carrying a distinct molecular identifier. Reads sharing molecular identifiers were discarded rather than binned into consensus sequences. MiTCR, run with a Q25 quality threshold and the strictest error-elimination algorithm, handled CDR3 identification, clonotype clustering and error correction. A nonparametric unseen species model with Euler transformation was used to estimate a lower bound on total TCR beta diversity. Using fastp trimming at Q25 and MiXCR clonotype assembly, TCRdb reanalyzed the public sequencing data and kept in-frame beta chains. Each CDR3 protein gets just one entry, which takes the most common genes and DNA from the rows behind it. TCRdb's processing, not the study's, gives the V and J calls here. The sample table contains 730,000 or so distinct CDR3 sequences; only one count was recorded for about 42% of them. Of the sample, more than 20% is held by the ten largest clones.

The TCR sequence derives from a woman aged 55-69 years in good health. Sequencing was done on a sample of blood. The chain is made from TRBV4-2 and TRBJ2-7, with 12 bases in between that match TRBD2. This receptor carries the CDR3 CVSSQEILAGGQWEQYF. The nucleotides are TGTGTCAGCAGCCAAGAAATACTAGCGGGAGGCCAATGGGAGCAGTACTTC.